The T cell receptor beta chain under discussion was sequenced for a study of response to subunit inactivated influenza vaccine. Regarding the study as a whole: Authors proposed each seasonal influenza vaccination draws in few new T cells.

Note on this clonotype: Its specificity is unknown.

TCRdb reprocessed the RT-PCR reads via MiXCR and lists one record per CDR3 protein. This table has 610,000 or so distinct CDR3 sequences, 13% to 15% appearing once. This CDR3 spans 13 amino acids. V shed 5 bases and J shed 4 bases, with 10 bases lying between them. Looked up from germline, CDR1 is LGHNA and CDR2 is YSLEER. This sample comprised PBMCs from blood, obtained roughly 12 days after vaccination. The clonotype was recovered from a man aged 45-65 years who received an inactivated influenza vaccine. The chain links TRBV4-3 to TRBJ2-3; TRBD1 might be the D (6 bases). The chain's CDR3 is CASSISGADTQYF. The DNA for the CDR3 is TGCGCCAGCAGCATCTCAGGGGCAGATACGCAGTATTTT.